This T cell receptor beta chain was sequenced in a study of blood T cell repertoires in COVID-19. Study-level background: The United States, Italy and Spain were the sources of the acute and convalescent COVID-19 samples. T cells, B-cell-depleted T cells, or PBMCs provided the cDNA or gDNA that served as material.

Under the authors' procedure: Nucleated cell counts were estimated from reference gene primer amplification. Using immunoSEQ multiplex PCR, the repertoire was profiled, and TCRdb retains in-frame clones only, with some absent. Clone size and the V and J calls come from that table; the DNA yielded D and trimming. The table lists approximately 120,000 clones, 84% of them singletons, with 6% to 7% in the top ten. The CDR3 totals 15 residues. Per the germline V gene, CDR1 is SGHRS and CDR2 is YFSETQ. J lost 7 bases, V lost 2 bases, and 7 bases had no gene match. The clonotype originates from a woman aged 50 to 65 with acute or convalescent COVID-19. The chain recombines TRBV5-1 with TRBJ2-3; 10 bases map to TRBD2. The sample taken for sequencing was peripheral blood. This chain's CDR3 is CASSFGSGGAHTQYF. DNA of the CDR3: TGCGCCAGCAGCTTCGGGAGCGGGGGGGCCCATACGCAGTATTTT.